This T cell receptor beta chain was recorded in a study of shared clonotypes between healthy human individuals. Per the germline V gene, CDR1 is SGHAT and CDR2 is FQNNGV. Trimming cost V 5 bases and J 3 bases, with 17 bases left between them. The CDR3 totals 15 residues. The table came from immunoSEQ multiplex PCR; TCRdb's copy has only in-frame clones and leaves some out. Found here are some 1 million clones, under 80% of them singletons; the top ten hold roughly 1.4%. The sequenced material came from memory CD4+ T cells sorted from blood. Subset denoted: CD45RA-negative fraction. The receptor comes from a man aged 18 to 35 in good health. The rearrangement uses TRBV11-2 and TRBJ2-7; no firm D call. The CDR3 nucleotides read TGTGCCAGCAGCGTCCGAAACTTGAAACACTACGAGCAGTACTTC. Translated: CASSVRNLKHYEQYF.